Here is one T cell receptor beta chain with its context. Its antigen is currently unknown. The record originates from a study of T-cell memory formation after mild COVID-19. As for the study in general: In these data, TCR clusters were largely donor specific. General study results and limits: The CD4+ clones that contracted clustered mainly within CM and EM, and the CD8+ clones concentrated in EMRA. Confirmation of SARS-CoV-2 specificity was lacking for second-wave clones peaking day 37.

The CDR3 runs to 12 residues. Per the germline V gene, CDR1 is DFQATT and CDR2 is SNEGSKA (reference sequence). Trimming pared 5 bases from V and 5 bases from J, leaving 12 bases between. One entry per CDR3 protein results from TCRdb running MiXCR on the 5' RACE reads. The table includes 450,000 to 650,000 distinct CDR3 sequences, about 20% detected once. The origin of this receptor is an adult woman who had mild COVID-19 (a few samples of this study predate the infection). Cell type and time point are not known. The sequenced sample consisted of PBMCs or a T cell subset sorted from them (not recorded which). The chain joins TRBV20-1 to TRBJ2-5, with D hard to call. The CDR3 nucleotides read TGCAGTGCTCCAGGCCCCTGGGAGACCCAGTACTTC. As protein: CSAPGPWETQYF.